This T cell receptor beta chain comes out of a study of blood T cell repertoires in COVID-19. Germline assignment: CDR1 SGDLS and CDR2 YYNGEE. The CDR3 runs 17 residues. Trimming shortened V by 3 bases and J by 4 bases, and 23 bases separated the two germline ends. Profiling relied on immunoSEQ multiplex PCR, and the TCRdb table lists in-frame clones only, not all of them. The table lists 150,000 to 180,000 clones, about 73% of them singletons. The source of this sequence is a man older than 75 with acute or convalescent COVID-19. Sample: peripheral blood. The V and J genes are TRBV9 and TRBJ2-7; possible D gene TRBD2, 6 bases. CDR3 in DNA: TGTGCCAGCAGCGCCTCCACTGCCGGTAGCGGACAATACGAGCAGTACTTC. This gives the protein CASSASTAGSGQYEQYF.